This section outlines one T cell receptor beta chain sequence together with its context. Its antigen is unidentified. The source of the sample is a study of shared clonotypes between healthy human individuals. As for the study in general: Per-donor plates numbered three CD4 naive, three CD4 memory, two CD8 naive and one CD8 memory. Findings and caveats of the study: Few donors limited the genetic and exposure-history diversity represented.

Sequencing used immunoSEQ multiplex PCR; TCRdb keeps in-frame clones, though not all of them. Of some 2,400,000 clones in the sample, 90% to 96% were seen once. Sequenced: naive CD4+ T cells sorted from blood. This sample's subset: CD45RA+ positively selected. This sequence originates from a man between 18 and 35 years old in good health.

The CDR3 sequence: CASSDSGGGETQYF. CDR3 DNA sequence: TGTGCCAGCAGTGATTCCGGGGGCGGGGAGACCCAGTACTTC. The chain is built from TRBV28 and TRBJ2-5; D possibly matches TRBD1 or TRBD2 (6 bases each). V shed 5 bases and J shed 5 bases, with 15 bases lying between them. The CDR3 extends over 14 amino acids. Germline V gene lookup returns CDR1 MDHEN and CDR2 SYDVKM.